The present T cell receptor beta chain was sequenced within a study of beta chain features in type 1 diabetes (dated by TCRdb to the late 2010s). Study-level background: No differences in mean age, gender distribution, total cell number or subset yield were found between patients and healthy donors. Naive and central memory subsets were obtained from all 30 or so donors, but regulatory and stem cell-like memory subsets were isolated from only 8 patients and roughly 8 healthy donors. The study compared the TCRB repertoires of sorted circulating CD4+ T cell subsets in recently diagnosed type 1 diabetes patients with those in matched healthy donors. A total of 85 million to 140 million sorted cells were examined across all samples, and a strong correlation was observed between cell number per subset and RNA yield.

From each donor, a single peripheral blood sample of approximately 120 mL on average was drawn into heparinised tubes. Naive, central memory, regulatory and stem cell-like memory CD4+ T cells were sorted on a BD FACSAria II using a panel including CD45RO, CCR7, CD25, CD127, CD95 and CD27. Purity was above 98% for every sorted population. Right away, PBMCs were isolated by Lymphoprep density gradient centrifugation and were stained directly, with no culture step. Samples were stained and sorted in pairs, with one healthy donor and one patient per experiment, so that batch effects were minimized. CDR1 MNHNY and CDR2 SVGAGI were looked up in the germline V gene (reference sequence). Spanning cysteine to phenylalanine, the CDR3 consists of 15 amino acids. Only the CDR3 DNA stays, 45 bases, in frame from base 1. Trimming accounts for 4 bases at V and 2 bases at J, while the number of junction bases matched to no gene is 7.

The High Capacity cDNA Reverse Transcription Kit was used to reverse transcribe all of the isolated RNA, meaning that expressed TCRB transcripts were what got sequenced. Deep immunoSEQ sequencing was performed on naive, central memory and regulatory T cell samples, with an average of roughly 3.3 million total reads per sample. After sorted cells were lysed in RLT buffer, RNA was extracted with DNase-treated RNeasy Micro or Mini kits, with the choice depending on cell number. To prevent cross-contamination, every cell subset was processed on its own, while patient and healthy donor samples were processed together. The immunoSEQ multiplex PCR was used to amplify TCRB sequences from cDNA, generating 87-bp fragments that spanned the CDR3 region. Sequencing of the amplicons was done on the Illumina HiSeq platform. Concerning the study's data processing: PCR bias was corrected computationally using synthetic template baselines, and reads within Hamming distance 2 were collapsed, with unmergeable singletons discarded. Reads were aligned to IMGT to assign V, D and J genes, CDR3 length, and insertions or deletions at six rearrangement sites. Within each subset, clonotype counts were normalized to sorted cell number, and only after that were true diversity and Gini coefficients computed with the tcR R package. The overlap coefficient, calculated on TCRB nucleotide sequences, was used to quantify repertoire sharing. Out-of-frame TCRB sequences from naive cells were analyzed as a proxy for the pre-selection repertoire. Entries here come from immuneACCESS through TCRdb and include only in-frame sequences with V and J called. Some clones fail to appear in such tables; in the studies checked, an unresolved V gene covers under half of the shortfall, and the cause of the remainder is unknown. That table is the source of V, J and clone size, and D and trimming were worked out from the DNA. The sample table holds hundreds of thousands of clones, of which about an eighth were seen once. The ten largest clones represent 0.02% to 0.025% of the sample.

Summary of the overall study and its limitations: Because the HLA sub-analyses included only small numbers of individuals, any influence of HLA type on TCRB rearrangement was left unresolved. Type 1 diabetes patients showed a moderate but significant shortening of TCRB CDR3 length in all four CD4+ subsets. At VDJ recombination sites, type 1 diabetes patients had fewer insertions and more deleted nucleotides, which implies abnormalities in thymic rearrangement. Naive, central memory and regulatory TCRB repertoires appeared to be more similar among patients than among healthy donors. Shorter templates might be favored by PCR, yet because patient and control samples were amplified and corrected together, any such skew would affect both groups equally. Because cDNA was sequenced instead of genomic DNA, activated cells with high expression could be over-represented, although the groups did not differ in activation or CD3 levels.

This clone has more than one count but fewer than ten. Its antigen has not been determined. The input lacks base qualities; no much larger clone sits a single base away. The rearrangement combines TRBV6-6 with TRBJ2-5; TRBD2 aligns with 7 central bases. This receptor was obtained from a young man with type 1 diabetes. The material sequenced was naive CD4+ T cells from blood. Taken with the paper, the label for cell subset or site translates to: true naive CD4+ T cells. The DNA sequence reads TGTGCCAGCAGTTCTTTTTCTAGCGGACAAGAGACCCAGTACTTC. It specifies CASSSFSSGQETQYF.